This T cell receptor (beta chain) was identified during a study of T cell clonality in common variable immunodeficiency. This clone has ten or more counts. Its specificity is not known. The read is 3 residues too short to cover the CDR3 end, so that end is filled in from the germline J gene. Germline CDR1 reads SGHRS; CDR2 reads YFSETQ. CDR3 size: 14 residues. The ends were cut back, 0 bases at V and 6 bases at J, with 10 bases in the middle. Generated by immunoSEQ multiplex PCR, the TCRdb table keeps only in-frame clones and is missing some. This set yields 21,000 or so clones and no singletons; the top ten hold 2% to 2.5%. Findings of the study overall: In common variable immunodeficiency, TCR beta chains reportedly carried fewer deletions and N-nucleotide insertions.

The chain links TRBV5-1 to TRBJ1-5; weak D call: TRBD1 (5 bases). Sequenced material: peripheral blood mononuclear cells. The clonotype originates from a human donor with common variable immunodeficiency. Partial CDR3 DNA: TGCGCCAGCAGCTTGGCCCAGGGAAGTCAGCCC. Its protein product is CASSLAQGSQP. The full CDR3 sequence reads CASSLAQGSQPQHF.